This T cell receptor beta chain came from a study of tumor-infiltrating lymphocytes in primary liver carcinoma. A primer matching the constant region was used to make TCR beta cDNA from 450 to 550 ng of total RNA. Libraries of TCR beta came from three nested multiplex PCR rounds with slightly modified ARM-PCR. With TRBV1-TRBV30 forward primers and a C-beta reverse primer, the first two PCR rounds were run for around 10 cycles each. TCRdb analysed the multiplex PCR reads with MiXCR anew, one entry per CDR3 protein. Among 90,000 to 150,000 distinct CDR3 sequences, about two thirds were seen once, and the ten largest hold about 8%. Co-extraction yielded RNA and DNA from roughly 20-30 mg of unsorted bulk tissue. The V and J ends lost 6 bases and 2 bases, in that order; junction bases with no gene match: 6. The CDR3 has 14 amino acids. Germline assignment: CDR1 LNHDA and CDR2 SQIVND (reference sequence).

J is TRBJ1-2 and V is TRBV19; 7 bases agree with TRBD1. The clonotype was recovered from a woman aged 55 to 70 with primary liver carcinoma and hepatitis B virus infection. The sequenced sample was tumor-adjacent normal liver tissue. The DNA for the CDR3 is TGTGCCAGTAGGATGGACAGGTCCAACTATGGCTACACCTTC. This encodes CASRMDRSNYGYTF.